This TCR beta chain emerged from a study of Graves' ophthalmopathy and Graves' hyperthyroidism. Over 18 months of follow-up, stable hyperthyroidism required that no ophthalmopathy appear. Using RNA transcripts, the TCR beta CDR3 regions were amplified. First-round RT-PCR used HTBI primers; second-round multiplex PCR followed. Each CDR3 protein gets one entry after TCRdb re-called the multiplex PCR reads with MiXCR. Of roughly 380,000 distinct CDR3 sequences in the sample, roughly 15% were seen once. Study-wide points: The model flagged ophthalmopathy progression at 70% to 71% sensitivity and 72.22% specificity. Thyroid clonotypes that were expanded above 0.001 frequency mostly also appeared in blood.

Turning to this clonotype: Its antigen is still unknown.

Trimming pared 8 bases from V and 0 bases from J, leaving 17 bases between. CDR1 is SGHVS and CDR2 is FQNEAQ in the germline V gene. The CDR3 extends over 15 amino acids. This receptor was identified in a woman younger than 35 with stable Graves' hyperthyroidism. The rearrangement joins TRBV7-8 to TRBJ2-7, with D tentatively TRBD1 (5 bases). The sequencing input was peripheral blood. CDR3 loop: CASGTGRQISYEQYF. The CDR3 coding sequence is TGTGCCAGCGGCACAGGACGGCAGATCTCCTACGAGCAGTACTTC.